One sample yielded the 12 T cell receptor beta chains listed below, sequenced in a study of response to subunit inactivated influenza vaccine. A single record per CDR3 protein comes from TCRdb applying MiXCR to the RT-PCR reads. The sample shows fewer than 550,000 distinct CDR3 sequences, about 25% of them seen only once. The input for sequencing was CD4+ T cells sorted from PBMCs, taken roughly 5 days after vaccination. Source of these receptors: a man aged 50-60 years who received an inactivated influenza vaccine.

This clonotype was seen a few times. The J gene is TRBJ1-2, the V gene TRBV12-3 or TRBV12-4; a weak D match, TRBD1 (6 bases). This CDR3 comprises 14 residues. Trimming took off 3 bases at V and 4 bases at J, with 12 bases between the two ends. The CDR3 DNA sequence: TGTGCCAGCAGTTTCGGGGGGCTGGGCTATGGCTACACCTTC. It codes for CASSFGGLGYGYTF.

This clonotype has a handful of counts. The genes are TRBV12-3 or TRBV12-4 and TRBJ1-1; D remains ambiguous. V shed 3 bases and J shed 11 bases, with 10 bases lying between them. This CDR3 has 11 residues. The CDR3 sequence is CASSLSEKAFF. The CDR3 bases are TGTGCCAGCAGTTTGTCGGAAAAGGCTTTCTTT.

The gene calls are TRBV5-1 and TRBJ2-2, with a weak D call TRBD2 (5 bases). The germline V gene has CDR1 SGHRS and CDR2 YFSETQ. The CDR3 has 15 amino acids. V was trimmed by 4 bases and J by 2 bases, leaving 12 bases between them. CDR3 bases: TGCGCCAGCAGCCCTGTGACTACTAACACCGGGGAGCTGTTTTTT. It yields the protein CASSPVTTNTGELFF.

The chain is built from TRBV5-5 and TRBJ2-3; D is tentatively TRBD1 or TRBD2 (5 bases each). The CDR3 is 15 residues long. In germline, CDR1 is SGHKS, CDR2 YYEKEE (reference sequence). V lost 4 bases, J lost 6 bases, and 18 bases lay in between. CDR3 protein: CASSPPPQGADTQYF. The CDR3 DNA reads TGTGCCAGCAGCCCACCCCCTCAGGGAGCCGATACGCAGTATTTT.

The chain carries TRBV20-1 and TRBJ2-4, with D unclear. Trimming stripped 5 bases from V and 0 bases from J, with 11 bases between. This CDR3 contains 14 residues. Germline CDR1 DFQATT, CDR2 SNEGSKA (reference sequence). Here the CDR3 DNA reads TGCAGTGCTCAAAGACCTCTAGCCAAAAACATTCAGTACTTC. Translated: CSAQRPLAKNIQYF.

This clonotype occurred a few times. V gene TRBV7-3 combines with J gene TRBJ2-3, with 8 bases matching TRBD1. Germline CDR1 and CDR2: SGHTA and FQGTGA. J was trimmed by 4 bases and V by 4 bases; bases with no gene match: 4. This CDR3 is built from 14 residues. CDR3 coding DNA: TGTGCCAGCAGCTCGGACAGGGCGTCAGATACGCAGTATTTT. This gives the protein CASSSDRASDTQYF.

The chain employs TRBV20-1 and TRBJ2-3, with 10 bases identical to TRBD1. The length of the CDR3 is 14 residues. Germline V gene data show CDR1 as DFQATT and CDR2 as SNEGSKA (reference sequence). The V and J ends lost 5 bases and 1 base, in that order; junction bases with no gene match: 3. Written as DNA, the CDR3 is TGCAGTGCTTCAGGACAGGGGGGCACAGATACGCAGTATTTT. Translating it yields CSASGQGGTDTQYF.

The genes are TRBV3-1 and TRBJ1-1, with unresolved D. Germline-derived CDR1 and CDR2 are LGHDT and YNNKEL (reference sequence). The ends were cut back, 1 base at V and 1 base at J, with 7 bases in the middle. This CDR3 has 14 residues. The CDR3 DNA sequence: TGTGCCAGCAGCCAAGTAGCCGAGAACACTGAAGCTTTCTTT. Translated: CASSQVAENTEAFF.

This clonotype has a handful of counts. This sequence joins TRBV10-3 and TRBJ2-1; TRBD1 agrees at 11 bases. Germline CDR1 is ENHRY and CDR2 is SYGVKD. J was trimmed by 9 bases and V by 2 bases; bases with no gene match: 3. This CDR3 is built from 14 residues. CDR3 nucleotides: TGTGCCATCAGTGAGGGACAGGGGGCGTTTGAGCAGTTCTTC. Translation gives CAISEGQGAFEQFF.

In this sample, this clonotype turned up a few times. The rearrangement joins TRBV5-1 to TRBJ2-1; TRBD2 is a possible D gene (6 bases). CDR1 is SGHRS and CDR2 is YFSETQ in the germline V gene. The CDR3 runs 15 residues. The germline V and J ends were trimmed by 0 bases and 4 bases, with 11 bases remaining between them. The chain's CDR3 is CASSLAGGEYNEQFF. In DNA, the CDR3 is TGCGCCAGCAGCTTGGCCGGGGGAGAGTACAATGAGCAGTTCTTC.

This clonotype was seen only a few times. CDR3 region: CASSLEVAGPNEQFF. CDR3 DNA sequence: TGCGCCAGCAGCTTGGAGGTAGCGGGGCCCAATGAGCAGTTCTTC. The rearrangement joins TRBV5-1 to TRBJ2-1; TRBD2 matches 8 bases. This CDR3 spans 15 amino acids. Germline V gene data show CDR1 as SGHRS and CDR2 as YFSETQ. Trimming at V came to 0 bases and at J to 6 bases, leaving 5 bases not matched to a gene.

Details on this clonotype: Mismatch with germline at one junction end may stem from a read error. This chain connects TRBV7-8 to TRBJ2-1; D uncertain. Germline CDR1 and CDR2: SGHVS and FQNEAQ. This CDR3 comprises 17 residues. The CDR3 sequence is CASSSPSNYLWSNEHFF. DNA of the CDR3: TGTGCCAGCAGCTCCCCCTCTAACTATTTATGGAGCAATGAGCACTTCTTC. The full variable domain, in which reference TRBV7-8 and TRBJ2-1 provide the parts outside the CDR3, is GAGVSQSPRYKVAKRGQDVALRCDPISGHVSLFWYQQALGQGPEFLTYFQNEAQLDKSGLPSDRFFAERPEGSVSTLKIQRTQQEDSAVYLCASSSPSNYLWSNEHFFGPGTRLTVL.